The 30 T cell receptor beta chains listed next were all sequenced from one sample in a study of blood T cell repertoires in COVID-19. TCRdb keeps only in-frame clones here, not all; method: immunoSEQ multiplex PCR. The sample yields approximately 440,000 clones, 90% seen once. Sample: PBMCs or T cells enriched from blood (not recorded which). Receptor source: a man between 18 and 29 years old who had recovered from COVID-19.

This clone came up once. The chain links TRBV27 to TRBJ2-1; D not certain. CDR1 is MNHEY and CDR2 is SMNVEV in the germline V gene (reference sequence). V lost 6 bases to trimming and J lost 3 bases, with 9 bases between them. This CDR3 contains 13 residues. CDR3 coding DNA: TGTGCCAGCAGGAACACCAACTACAATGAGCAGTTCTTC. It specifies CASRNTNYNEQFF.

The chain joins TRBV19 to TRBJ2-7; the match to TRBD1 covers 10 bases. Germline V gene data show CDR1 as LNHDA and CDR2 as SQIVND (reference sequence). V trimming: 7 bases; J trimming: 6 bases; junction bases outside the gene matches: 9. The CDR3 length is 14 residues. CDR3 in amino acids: CASTPGQGPGEQYF. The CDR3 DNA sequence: TGTGCCAGTACCCCGGGACAGGGGCCTGGCGAGCAGTACTTC.

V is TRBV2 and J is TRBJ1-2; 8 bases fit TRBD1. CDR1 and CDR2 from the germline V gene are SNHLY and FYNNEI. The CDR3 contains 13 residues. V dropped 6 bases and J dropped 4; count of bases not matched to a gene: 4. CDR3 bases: TGTGCCAGCAGACAGGGGGAGACCTATGGCTACACCTTC. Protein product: CASRQGETYGYTF.

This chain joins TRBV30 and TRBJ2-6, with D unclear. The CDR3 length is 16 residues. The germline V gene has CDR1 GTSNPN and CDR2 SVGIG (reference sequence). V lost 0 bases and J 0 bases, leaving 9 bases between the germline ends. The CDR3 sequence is CAWSVARSSGANVLTF. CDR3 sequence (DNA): TGTGCCTGGAGTGTAGCGAGATCCTCTGGGGCCAACGTCCTGACTTTC. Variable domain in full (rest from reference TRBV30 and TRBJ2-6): SQTIHQWPATLVQPVGSPLSLECTVEGTSNPNLYWYRQAAGRGLQLLFYSVGIGQISSEVPQNLSASRPQDRQFILSSKKLLLSDSGFYLCAWSVARSSGANVLTFGAGSRLTVL.

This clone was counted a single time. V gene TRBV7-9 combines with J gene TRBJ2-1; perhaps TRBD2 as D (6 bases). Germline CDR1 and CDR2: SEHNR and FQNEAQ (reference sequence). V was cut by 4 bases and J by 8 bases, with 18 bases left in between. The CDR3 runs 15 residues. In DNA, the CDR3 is TGTGCCAGCAGCTCTTCTGAGCGGGTGTCTGATGAGCAGTTCTTC. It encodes CASSSSERVSDEQFF.

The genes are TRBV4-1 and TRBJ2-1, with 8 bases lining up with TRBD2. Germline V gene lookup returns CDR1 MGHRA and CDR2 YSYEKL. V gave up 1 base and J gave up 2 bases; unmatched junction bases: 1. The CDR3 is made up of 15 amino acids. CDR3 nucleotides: TGCGCCAGCAGCCAAGCGGGAGGGCCCTACAATGAGCAGTTCTTC. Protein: CASSQAGGPYNEQFF.

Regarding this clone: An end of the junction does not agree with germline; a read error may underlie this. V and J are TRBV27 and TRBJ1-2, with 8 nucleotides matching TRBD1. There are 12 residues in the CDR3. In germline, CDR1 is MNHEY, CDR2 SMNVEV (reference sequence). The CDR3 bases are TGTGCCAGCAGTTTCCTCGGACAGGGAAGCGTCTTC. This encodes CASSFLGQGSVF.

CDR3 sequence: CASSPEVSGNTIYF. The DNA for the CDR3 is TGTGCCAGTTCCCCTGAGGTCTCTGGAAACACCATATATTTT. This rearrangement joins TRBV6-5 to TRBJ1-3; no clear D. V dropped 9 bases and J dropped 0 bases, with 12 bases sitting between them. The germline V gene has CDR1 MNHEY and CDR2 SVGAGI. The CDR3 sequence is 14 residues long.

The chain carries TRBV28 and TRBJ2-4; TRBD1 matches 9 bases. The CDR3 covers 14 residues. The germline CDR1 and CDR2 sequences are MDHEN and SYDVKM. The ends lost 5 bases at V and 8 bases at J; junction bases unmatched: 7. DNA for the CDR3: TGTGCCAGCAGTACCACAGGGGGCCGAGACATTCAGTACTTC. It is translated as CASSTTGGRDIQYF. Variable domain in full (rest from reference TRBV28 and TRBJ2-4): DVKVTQSSRYLVKRTGEKVFLECVQDMDHENMFWYRQDPGLGLRLIYFSYDVKMKEKGDIPEGYSVSREKKERFSLILESASTNQTSMYLCASSTTGGRDIQYFGAGTRLSVL.

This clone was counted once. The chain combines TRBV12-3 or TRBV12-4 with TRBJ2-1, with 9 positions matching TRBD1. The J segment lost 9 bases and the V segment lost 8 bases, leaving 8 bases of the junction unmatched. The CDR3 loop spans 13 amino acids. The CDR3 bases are TGTGCCAGCGGGGGACAGGGAGCAGTTGAGCAGTTCTTC. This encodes CASGGQGAVEQFF.

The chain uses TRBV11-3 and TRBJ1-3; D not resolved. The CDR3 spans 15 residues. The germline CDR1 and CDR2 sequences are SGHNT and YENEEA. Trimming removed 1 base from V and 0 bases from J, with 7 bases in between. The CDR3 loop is CASSLGLRSGNTIYF. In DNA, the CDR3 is TGTGCCAGCAGCTTAGGACTCCGCTCTGGAAACACCATATATTTT.

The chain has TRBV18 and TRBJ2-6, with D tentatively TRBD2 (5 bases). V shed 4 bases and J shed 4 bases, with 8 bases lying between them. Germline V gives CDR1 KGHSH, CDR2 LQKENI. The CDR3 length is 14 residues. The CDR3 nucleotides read TGTGCCAGCTCACTGGGAGAGGGGGCCAACGTCCTGACTTTC. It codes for CASSLGEGANVLTF.

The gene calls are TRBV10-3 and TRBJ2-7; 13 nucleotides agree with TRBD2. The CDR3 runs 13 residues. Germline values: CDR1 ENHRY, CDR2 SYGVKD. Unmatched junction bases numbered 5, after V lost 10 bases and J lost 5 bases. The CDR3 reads CASGLAGAHEQYF. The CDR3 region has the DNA TGTGCCAGTGGACTAGCGGGAGCCCACGAGCAGTACTTC.

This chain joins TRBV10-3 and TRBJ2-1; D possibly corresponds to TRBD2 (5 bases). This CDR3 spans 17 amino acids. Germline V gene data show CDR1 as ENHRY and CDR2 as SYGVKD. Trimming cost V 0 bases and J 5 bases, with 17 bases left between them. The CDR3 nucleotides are TGTGCCATCAGTGAGTCGGGTAGAGGGCTGGAACACAATGAGCAGTTCTTC. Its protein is CAISESGRGLEHNEQFF.

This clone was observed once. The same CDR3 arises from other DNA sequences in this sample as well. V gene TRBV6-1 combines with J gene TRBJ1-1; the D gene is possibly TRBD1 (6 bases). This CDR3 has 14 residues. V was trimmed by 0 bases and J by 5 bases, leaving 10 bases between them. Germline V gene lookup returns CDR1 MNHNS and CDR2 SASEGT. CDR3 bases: TGTGCCAGCAGTGAAGCAGGGGGAGGGACTGAAGCTTTCTTT. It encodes CASSEAGGGTEAFF.

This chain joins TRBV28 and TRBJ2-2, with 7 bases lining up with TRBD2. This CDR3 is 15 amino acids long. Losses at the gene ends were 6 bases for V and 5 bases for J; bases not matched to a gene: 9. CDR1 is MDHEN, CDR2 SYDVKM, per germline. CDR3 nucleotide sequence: TGTGCCAGCAGCCCAAGCGGGACTGGAACCGGGGAGCTGTTTTTT. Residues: CASSPSGTGTGELFF.

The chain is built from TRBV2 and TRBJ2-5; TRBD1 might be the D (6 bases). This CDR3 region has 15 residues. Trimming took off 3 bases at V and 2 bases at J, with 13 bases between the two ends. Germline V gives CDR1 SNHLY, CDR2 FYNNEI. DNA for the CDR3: TGTGCCAGCAGTGACGGAAGGGGGATACAAGAGACCCAGTACTTC. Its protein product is CASSDGRGIQETQYF. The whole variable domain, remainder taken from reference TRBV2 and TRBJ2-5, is EPEVTQTPSHQVTQMGQEVILRCVPISNHLYFYWYRQILGQKVEFLVSFYNNEISEKSEIFDDQFSVERPDGSNFTLKIRSTKLEDSAMYFCASSDGRGIQETQYFGPGTRLLVL.

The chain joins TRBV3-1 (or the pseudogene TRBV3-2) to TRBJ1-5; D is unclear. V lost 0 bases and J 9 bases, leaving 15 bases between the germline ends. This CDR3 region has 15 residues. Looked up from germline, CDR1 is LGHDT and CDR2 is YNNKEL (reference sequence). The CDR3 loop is CASSQDPNSRWPQHF. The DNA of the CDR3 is TGTGCCAGCAGCCAAGATCCTAACAGCCGGTGGCCCCAGCATTTT.

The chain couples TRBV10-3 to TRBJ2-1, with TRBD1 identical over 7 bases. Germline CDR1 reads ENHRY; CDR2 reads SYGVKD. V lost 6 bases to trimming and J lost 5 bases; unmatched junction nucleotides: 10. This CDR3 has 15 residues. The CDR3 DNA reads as TGTGCCATCAGCTCCAGGACAGGAAAAAACAATGAGCAGTTCTTC. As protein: CAISSRTGKNNEQFF.

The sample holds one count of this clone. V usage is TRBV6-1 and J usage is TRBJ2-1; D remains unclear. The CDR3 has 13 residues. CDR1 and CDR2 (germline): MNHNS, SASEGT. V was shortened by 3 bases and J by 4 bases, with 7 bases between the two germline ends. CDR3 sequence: CASSDRRYNEQFF. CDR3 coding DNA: TGTGCCAGCAGTGATAGGAGATACAATGAGCAGTTCTTC.

CDR3 sequence reads: CASSEEGMGYTF. As DNA, the CDR3 is TGTGCCAGCAGTGAGGAGGGGATGGGCTACACCTTC. The chain couples TRBV2 to TRBJ1-2; TRBD1 is a possible D gene (5 bases). In germline, CDR1 is SNHLY, CDR2 FYNNEI. Trimming left V 3 bases short and J 8 bases short, with 10 bases between. The CDR3 has 12 residues.

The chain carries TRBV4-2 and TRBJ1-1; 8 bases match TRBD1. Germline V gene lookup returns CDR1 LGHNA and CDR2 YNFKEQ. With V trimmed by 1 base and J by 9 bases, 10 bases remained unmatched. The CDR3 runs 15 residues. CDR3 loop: CASSQGTGSMGKAFF. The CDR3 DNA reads TGTGCCAGCAGCCAAGGGACAGGGAGTATGGGGAAAGCTTTCTTT.

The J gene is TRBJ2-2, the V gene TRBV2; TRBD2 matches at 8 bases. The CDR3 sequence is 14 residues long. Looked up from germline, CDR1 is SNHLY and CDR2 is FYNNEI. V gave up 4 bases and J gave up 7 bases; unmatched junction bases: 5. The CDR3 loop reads CASSGSGMNGELFF. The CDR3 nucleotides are TGTGCCAGCAGTGGTAGCGGGATGAACGGGGAGCTGTTTTTT.

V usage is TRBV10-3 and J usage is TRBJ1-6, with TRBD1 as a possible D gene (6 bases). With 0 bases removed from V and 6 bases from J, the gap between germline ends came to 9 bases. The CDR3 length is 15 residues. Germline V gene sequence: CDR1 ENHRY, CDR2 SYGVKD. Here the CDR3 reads CAISESGTPNSPLHF. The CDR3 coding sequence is TGTGCCATCAGTGAGTCCGGGACACCTAATTCACCCCTCCACTTT.

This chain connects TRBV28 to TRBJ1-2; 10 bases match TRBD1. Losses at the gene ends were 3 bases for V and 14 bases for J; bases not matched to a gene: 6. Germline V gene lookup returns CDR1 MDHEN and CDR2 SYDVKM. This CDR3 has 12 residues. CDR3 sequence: CASSLLTGGFTF. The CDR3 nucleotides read TGTGCCAGCAGTTTGTTGACAGGGGGCTTTACCTTC.

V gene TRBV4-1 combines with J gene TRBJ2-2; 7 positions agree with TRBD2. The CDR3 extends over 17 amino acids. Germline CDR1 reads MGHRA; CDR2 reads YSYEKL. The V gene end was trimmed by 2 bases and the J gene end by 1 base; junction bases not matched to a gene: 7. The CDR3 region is CASSQRRAGENTGELFF. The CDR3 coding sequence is TGCGCCAGCAGCCAAAGGAGGGCGGGGGAGAACACCGGGGAGCTGTTTTTT.

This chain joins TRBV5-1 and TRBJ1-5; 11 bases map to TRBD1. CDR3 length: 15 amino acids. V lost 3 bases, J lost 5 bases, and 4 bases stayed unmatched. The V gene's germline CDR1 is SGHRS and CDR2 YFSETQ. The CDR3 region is CASSWTGGSYQPQHF. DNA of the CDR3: TGCGCCAGCAGCTGGACAGGGGGCTCTTATCAGCCCCAGCATTTT.

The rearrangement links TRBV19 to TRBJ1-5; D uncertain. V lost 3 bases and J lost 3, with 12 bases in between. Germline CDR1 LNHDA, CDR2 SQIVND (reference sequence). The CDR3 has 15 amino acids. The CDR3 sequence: CASSIGLRHNQPQHF. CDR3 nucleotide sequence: TGTGCCAGTAGTATTGGTCTGCGGCACAATCAGCCCCAGCATTTT.

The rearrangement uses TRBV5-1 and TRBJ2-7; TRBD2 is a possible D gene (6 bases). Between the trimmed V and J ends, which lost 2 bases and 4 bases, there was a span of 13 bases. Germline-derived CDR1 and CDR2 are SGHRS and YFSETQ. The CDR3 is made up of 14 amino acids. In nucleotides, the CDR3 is TGCGCCAGCAGCTTCCGGGAGACGCAATACGAGCAGTACTTC. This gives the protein CASSFRETQYEQYF.

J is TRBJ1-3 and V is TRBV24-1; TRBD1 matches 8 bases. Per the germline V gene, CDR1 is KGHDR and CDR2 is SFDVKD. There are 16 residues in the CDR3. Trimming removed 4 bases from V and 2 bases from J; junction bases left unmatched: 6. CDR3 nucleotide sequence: TGTGCCACCAGTGACTCACCGACAGGGGCTGGAAACACCATATATTTT. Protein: CATSDSPTGAGNTIYF.